These 25 T cell receptor beta chains came from one sample sequenced in a study of human T cells and chemical hapten exposure. MiXCR was run by TCRdb on the RACE reads, yielding one entry per CDR3 protein. The sample has roughly 98,000 distinct CDR3 sequences; 9.5% to 15% are singletons. The time point here: patch test 1, 2 weeks after DPC sensitization. Sample treatment: therapeutic diphenylcyclopropenone sensitization with weekly scalp DPC. The starting material was whole blood, obtained in connection with sensitization to the hapten diphenylcyclopropenone (DPC). These receptors were taken from a woman aged 40-49 years with alopecia areata. Some clones in this sample may be carry-over from other donors' samples.

V is TRBV12-3 or TRBV12-4 and J is TRBJ2-1, with 10 bases matching TRBD2. Trimming took 4 bases from V and 7 from J; bases not matched to a gene: 7. This CDR3 is 15 amino acids long. Written as DNA, the CDR3 is TGTGCCAGCAGTTCGTACCTAGCGGGAGAGAATGAGCAGTTCTTC. This encodes CASSSYLAGENEQFF.

This clonotype was counted only a few times. The chain links TRBV6-5 to TRBJ2-3; no reliable D call. V lost 4 bases to trimming and J lost 0 bases, with 11 bases between them. This CDR3 is built from 15 residues. Germline lookup yields CDR1 MNHEY and CDR2 SVGAGI. CDR3 sequence reads: CASSFRTGSTDTQYF. CDR3 DNA sequence: TGTGCCAGCAGTTTTAGGACGGGTAGCACAGATACGCAGTATTTT.

V and J are TRBV20-1 and TRBJ2-5; 10 positions match TRBD2. The trim removed 2 bases at V and 5 bases at J, leaving 11 bases unmatched. The CDR3 has 16 residues. Germline V gene lookup returns CDR1 DFQATT and CDR2 SNEGSKA (reference sequence). The CDR3 loop is CSARLSSGSVRETQYF. The CDR3 nucleotides read TGCAGTGCTAGACTATCTAGCGGGAGCGTTCGGGAGACCCAGTACTTC.

The chain combines TRBV28 with TRBJ2-7; TRBD1 aligns across 7 bases. CDR3 size: 13 residues. The germline gives CDR1 MDHEN, CDR2 SYDVKM. V lost 3 bases, J lost 4 bases, and 3 bases stayed unmatched. CDR3 DNA sequence: TGTGCCAGCAGTTTGAGCAGGGGGTACGAGCAGTACTTC. Translated, it gives CASSLSRGYEQYF.

The chain joins TRBV7-9 to TRBJ2-7; 14 positions match TRBD2. Per germline, CDR1 SEHNR and CDR2 FQNEAQ (reference sequence). V shed 1 base and J 3 bases; nucleotides not matched to a gene: 2. The CDR3 consists of 16 residues. This CDR3 reads CASSLGLAGGIYEQYF. CDR3 nucleotides: TGTGCCAGCAGCTTAGGACTAGCGGGGGGGATCTACGAGCAGTACTTC.

This rearrangement joins TRBV6-1 to TRBJ2-1; 13 bases are shared with TRBD2. The germline V gene encodes CDR1 MNHNS and CDR2 SASEGT. The CDR3 loop spans 16 amino acids. V was clipped by 6 bases and J by 4 bases; unmatched bases: 6. The CDR3 spells CASRERTSGGYNEQFF. The CDR3 nucleotides read TGTGCCAGCAGGGAAAGGACTAGCGGGGGATACAATGAGCAGTTCTTC.

The J gene is TRBJ2-7, the V gene TRBV7-6, with unresolved D. CDR1 is SGHVS, CDR2 FNYEAQ, per germline. The CDR3 sequence is 13 residues long. The V end was cut by 1 base, the J end by 4 bases, with 8 bases between. CDR3 in DNA: TGTGCCAGCAGCTTAGGCAACGGATACGAGCAGTACTTC. Its protein is CASSLGNGYEQYF.

This CDR3 is CASSYSTGRNTEAFF. In DNA, the CDR3 is TGTGCCAGCAGTTACTCGACAGGACGGAACACTGAAGCTTTCTTT. V gene TRBV6-6 combines with J gene TRBJ1-1, with a weak D call TRBD1 (6 bases). V was pared by 0 bases and J by 1 base, with 9 bases between. Germline-derived CDR1 and CDR2 are MNHNY and SVGAGI (reference sequence). This CDR3 is 15 amino acids long.

This clonotype turned up a few times. The rearrangement links TRBV6-2 or TRBV6-3 to TRBJ2-3, with a tentative D call TRBD2 (6 bases). V lost 11 bases, J lost 4 bases, and 19 bases lay in between. In germline, CDR1 is MNHEY, CDR2 SVGEGT. The CDR3 length is 14 residues. The chain's CDR3 is CAGRDSLGSDTQYF. CDR3 DNA: TGTGCCGGCCGGGACTCCCTCGGGTCAGATACGCAGTATTTT.

The genes are TRBV11-2 and TRBJ2-6, with no clear D. Germline lookup yields CDR1 SGHAT and CDR2 FQNNGV. The V end lost 4 bases, the J end lost 2 bases, and 6 bases lay between the germline ends. This CDR3 region has 14 residues. CDR3 in DNA: TGTGCCAGCAGCTGGGCACCTGGGGCCAACGTCCTGACTTTC. As protein: CASSWAPGANVLTF.

This clonotype has just a few counts. V usage is TRBV10-3 and J usage is TRBJ2-1, with a possible D match to TRBD2 (5 bases). This CDR3 has 15 residues. Trimming left V 7 bases short and J 0 bases short, with 13 bases between. CDR1 and CDR2 (germline): ENHRY, SYGVKD. The CDR3 DNA reads as TGTGCCATCAACGACGGGGTTAGCTCCTACAATGAGCAGTTCTTC. It is translated as CAINDGVSSYNEQFF.

This sequence joins TRBV9 and TRBJ2-3; the match to TRBD2 covers 8 bases. V lost 0 bases and J lost 6; bases outside the gene matches: 9. The germline CDR1 and CDR2 sequences are SGDLS and YYNGEE. This CDR3 has 16 residues. CDR3 nucleotide sequence: TGTGCCAGCAGCGTAGACGGACGGACTAGCCGGGATACGCAGTATTTT. Amino acid sequence: CASSVDGRTSRDTQYF.

In DNA, the CDR3 is TGTGCCAGCAGCCTCCACGGCGGGAGGGCCTACGAGCAGTACTTC. Residues: CASSLHGGRAYEQYF. This chain links TRBV6-2 or TRBV6-3 with TRBJ2-7; 9 bases fit TRBD2. V lost 6 bases and J lost 2; bases outside the gene matches: 8. The CDR3 length is 15 residues. In germline, CDR1 is MNHEY, CDR2 SVGEGT.

This clonotype has more than one count but fewer than ten. V usage is TRBV10-3 and J usage is TRBJ1-5; 11 nucleotides agree with TRBD1. The CDR3 totals 16 residues. The V segment lost 5 bases and the J segment 4 bases; nucleotides outside the gene matches: 7. Germline CDR1 is ENHRY and CDR2 is SYGVKD. This chain's CDR3 is CAISHTGTGGNQPQHF. The CDR3 DNA is TGTGCCATCAGTCATACCGGGACAGGGGGAAATCAGCCCCAGCATTTT.

The chain has TRBV7-9 and TRBJ1-2, with a tentative D call TRBD1 (6 bases). The V end lost 4 bases, the J end lost 1 base, and 19 bases lay between the germline ends. The CDR3 runs to 17 residues. Germline CDR1 reads SEHNR; CDR2 reads FQNEAQ (reference sequence). CDR3 loop: CASSSSFPDSVNYGYTF. The CDR3 DNA sequence: TGTGCCAGCAGCTCTTCTTTCCCGGACAGCGTTAACTATGGCTACACCTTC.

This clonotype was found a few times. The chain carries TRBV7-2 and TRBJ2-3; a possible D gene is TRBD1 (5 bases). The CDR3 spans 13 residues. Germline V CDR1 and CDR2: SGHTA, FQGNSA. Trimming cost V 2 bases and J 4 bases, with 7 bases left between them. CDR3 bases: TGTGCCAGCAGCTTACAGGGTTCAGATACGCAGTATTTT. This translates into CASSLQGSDTQYF.

This clonotype was counted only a few times. The rearrangement uses TRBV11-2 and TRBJ2-2, with 8 bases lining up with TRBD2. The V gene end was trimmed by 5 bases and the J gene end by 4 bases; junction bases not matched to a gene: 9. This CDR3 has 16 residues. CDR1 and CDR2 (germline): SGHAT, FQNNGV. Here the CDR3 reads CASSPRGSGSTGELFF. The CDR3 region has the DNA TGTGCCAGCAGCCCACGGGGGAGCGGGAGCACCGGGGAGCTGTTTTTT.

This clonotype was recorded many times. The rearrangement uses TRBV7-6 and TRBJ2-5, with D hard to call. CDR1 SGHVS and CDR2 FNYEAQ come from the germline V gene. V was cut by 5 bases and J by 2 bases, with 12 bases left in between. The CDR3 consists of 14 residues. The CDR3 nucleotides are TGTGCCAGCAGCCTCCACTGGGTTCAAGAGACCCAGTACTTC. Translated: CASSLHWVQETQYF. The full variable domain, rest sourced from reference TRBV7-6 and TRBJ2-5, is GAGVSQSPRYKVTKRGQDVALRCDPISGHVSLYWYRQALGQGPEFLTYFNYEAQQDKSGLPNDRFSAERPEGSISTLTIQRTEQRDSAMYRCASSLHWVQETQYFGPGTRLLVL.

This clonotype was picked up a small number of times. The chain recombines TRBV6-5 with TRBJ2-7; D not certain. The length of the CDR3 is 11 residues. Trimming removed 6 bases from V and 9 bases from J, with 12 bases in between. Germline loops: CDR1 MNHEY, CDR2 SVGAGI. The CDR3 DNA reads TGTGCCAGCAGAGGACCCCGTGGGCAGTACTTC. Translation gives CASRGPRGQYF.

This rearrangement joins TRBV5-1 to TRBJ2-1; D might be TRBD1 (5 bases). The CDR3 loop spans 15 amino acids. V was pared by 4 bases and J by 4 bases, with 15 bases between. Germline V gene sequence: CDR1 SGHRS, CDR2 YFSETQ. For the CDR3, the DNA is TGCGCCAGCAGCGTCACAGGAATTGGGTACAATGAGCAGTTCTTC. Its protein is CASSVTGIGYNEQFF. Full variable domain (rest looked up from reference TRBV5-1 and TRBJ2-1): KAGVTQTPRYLIKTRGQQVTLSCSPISGHRSVSWYQQTPGQGLQFLFEYFSETQRNKGNFPGRFSGRQFSNSRSEMNVSTLELGDSALYLCASSVTGIGYNEQFFGPGTRLTVL.

This clonotype was detected a few times. The rearrangement joins TRBV29-1 to TRBJ1-2; D gene ambiguous. Deletions cut 7 bases from V and 2 bases from J, with 11 bases between. From germline, CDR1 is SQVTM and CDR2 ANQGSEA. The CDR3 sequence is 12 residues long. This chain's CDR3 is CSGSGTNYGYTF. As DNA, the CDR3 is TGCAGCGGGTCAGGAACGAACTATGGCTACACCTTC.

This clonotype came up many times. This chain connects TRBV11-2 to TRBJ2-5; D not certain. This CDR3 has 14 amino acids. The germline V and J ends were trimmed by 6 bases and 1 base, with 12 bases remaining between them. CDR1 SGHAT and CDR2 FQNNGV come from the germline V gene. CDR3 sequence (DNA): TGTGCCAGCAGAAAAACGACGGCCCAAGAGACCCAGTACTTC. Amino acids: CASRKTTAQETQYF.

The J gene is TRBJ1-1, the V gene TRBV18; no clear D. CDR3 length equals 15 residues. Trimming pared 0 bases from V and 1 base from J, leaving 9 bases between. Per germline, CDR1 KGHSH and CDR2 LQKENI. CDR3: CASSPPGGRNTEAFF. The DNA for the CDR3 is TGTGCCAGCTCACCACCGGGAGGCAGGAACACTGAAGCTTTCTTT.

This clonotype was counted only a few times. The chain carries TRBV18 and TRBJ2-1; D perhaps matches TRBD2 (5 bases). Trimming removed 3 bases at V and 4 bases at J, with 7 bases between. The CDR3 spans 13 residues. CDR1 is KGHSH and CDR2 is LQKENI in the germline V gene. CDR3 DNA: TGTGCCAGCTCACCGGGCGGGTACAATGAGCAGTTCTTC. Translated: CASSPGGYNEQFF.

This clonotype has a handful of counts. This rearrangement joins TRBV7-6 to TRBJ2-2, with 9 bases matching TRBD2. In germline, CDR1 is SGHVS, CDR2 FNYEAQ. Trimming cost V 3 bases and J 2 bases; bases outside gene matches: 1. The CDR3 spans 15 residues. The CDR3 sequence is CASSFLAGNTGELFF. The CDR3 DNA reads as TGTGCCAGCAGCTTTCTAGCGGGAAACACCGGGGAGCTGTTTTTT.